The 3 T cell receptor beta chains presented below share a single source sample, sequenced in a study of T cell responses to AZD1222 COVID-19 vaccine (dated by TCRdb to about 2021). The time point label, read with the paper, signifies: about 28 days (+/-7) after the second vaccine dose. Libraries were constructed by the immunoSEQ multiplex PCR assay. Here the immuneACCESS table is served through TCRdb, limited to in-frame sequences with V and J called. Missing clones are a known gap in these copies; in checked studies unresolved V genes cover under half, and the rest lacks a known reason. Recorded for this sample are some 180,000 clones; roughly 94% of them occurred a single time. Roughly 1.7% of the sample is held by the ten biggest clonotypes. Sequenced material: peripheral blood, taken 28 days after the second AZD1222 dose. These receptors all stem from an adult who received the AZD1222 COVID-19 vaccine.

This clone has only one observation. The junction departs from the called germline gene at one end, perhaps through a read error. CDR3 in DNA: TGTGCCAGCAGTTGGGGGGCGGAGGCGAATGCACTCTTT. Encoded protein: CASSWGAEANALF. This chain connects TRBV12-3 or TRBV12-4 to TRBJ1-3; TRBD1 is a possible D gene (6 bases). CDR3 length equals 13 residues.

This CDR3 is CASSQVSGASNSPLHF. In DNA form, the CDR3 reads TGCGCCAGCAGCCAAGTTTCTGGGGCAAGTAATTCACCCCTCCACTTT. The V call is TRBV4-1, the J call TRBJ1-6, with D perhaps TRBD1 (5 bases). CDR1 and CDR2 from the germline V gene are MGHRA and YSYEKL. With 1 base removed from V and 6 bases from J, the gap between germline ends came to 13 bases. CDR3 length: 16 residues.

The chain has TRBV5-4 and TRBJ2-1; no clear D gene. The CDR3 sequence is 12 residues long. The germline V gene has CDR1 SGHNT and CDR2 YYREEE (reference sequence). Trimming shortened V by 2 bases and J by 9 bases, and 9 bases separated the two germline ends. The CDR3 protein is CASSFAAAEQFF. CDR3 bases: TGTGCCAGCAGCTTCGCGGCAGCTGAGCAGTTCTTC.